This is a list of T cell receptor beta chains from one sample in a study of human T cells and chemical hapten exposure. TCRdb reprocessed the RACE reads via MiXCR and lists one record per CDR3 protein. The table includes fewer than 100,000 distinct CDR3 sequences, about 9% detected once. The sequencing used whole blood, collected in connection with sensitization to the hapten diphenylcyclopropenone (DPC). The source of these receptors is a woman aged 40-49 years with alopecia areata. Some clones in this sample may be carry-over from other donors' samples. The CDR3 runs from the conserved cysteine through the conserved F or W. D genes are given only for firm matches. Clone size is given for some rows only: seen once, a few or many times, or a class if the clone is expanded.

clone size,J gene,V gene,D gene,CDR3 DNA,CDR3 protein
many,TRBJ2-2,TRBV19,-,TGTGCCAGTAGTAAATCGGTAAACACCGGGGAGCTGTTTTTT,CASSKSVNTGELFF
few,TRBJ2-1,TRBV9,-,TGTGCCAGCAGCGTTGGGCAGGCGAATTACAATGAGCAGTTCTTC,CASSVGQANYNEQFF
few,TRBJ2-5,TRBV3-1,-,TGTGCCAGCAGCCAATATTCAGAGACCCAGTACTTC,CASSQYSETQYF
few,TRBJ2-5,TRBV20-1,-,TGCAGTGCTAGGCGGGGTCAAGAGACCCAGTACTTC,CSARRGQETQYF
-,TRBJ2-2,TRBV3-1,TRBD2,TGTGCCAGCAGGATAGCGGGAGGGCCCTCCGGGGAGCTGTTTTTT,CASRIAGGPSGELFF
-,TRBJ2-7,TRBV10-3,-,TGTGCCATCAGTGAGTCCCACGAGCAGTACTTC,CAISESHEQYF
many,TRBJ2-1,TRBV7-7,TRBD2,TGTGCTAGCAGCTTACGGGGGGGATCCTACAATGAGCAGTTCTTC,CASSLRGGSYNEQFF
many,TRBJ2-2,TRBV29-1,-,TGCAGCGCAGGGCCCTTTGGAACCGGGGAGCTGTTTTTT,CSAGPFGTGELFF
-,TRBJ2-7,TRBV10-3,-,TGTGCCATCACCGACGTACCCGGATCCTACGAGCAGTACTTC,CAITDVPGSYEQYF
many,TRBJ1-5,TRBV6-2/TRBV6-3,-,TGTGCCAGCAGGGACAGCCCCATAGCAATACATCAGCCCCAGCATTTT,CASRDSPIAIHQPQHF
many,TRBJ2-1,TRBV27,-,TGTGCCAGCAGTTATAACTCCTACTCCTACAATGAGCAGTTCTTC,CASSYNSYSYNEQFF
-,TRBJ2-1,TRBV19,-,TGTGCCAGTAGTATGGAAGTGTCAGGGTCCTACAATGAGCAGTTCTTC,CASSMEVSGSYNEQFF
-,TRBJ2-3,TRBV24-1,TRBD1,TGTGCCACCAGTGGAACGACAGGGTGGGACACAGATACGCAGTATTTT,CATSGTTGWDTDTQYF
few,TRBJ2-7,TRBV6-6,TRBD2,TGTGCCAGCAGTTACACCCCCCCGGGGAGGGGCTACGAGCAGTACTTC,CASSYTPPGRGYEQYF
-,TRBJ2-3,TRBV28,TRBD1,TGTGCCAGCAGTCCTATCGGGACAGAGGATGGGGATACGCAGTATTTT,CASSPIGTEDGDTQYF
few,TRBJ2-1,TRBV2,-,TGTGCCGGGTGCTGGGACCGAGGGATGGATGAGCAGTTCTTC,CAGCWDRGMDEQFF
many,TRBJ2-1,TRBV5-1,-,TGCGCCAGCAGCTCCCGAGGGACCCACTACAATGAGCAGTTCTTC,CASSSRGTHYNEQFF
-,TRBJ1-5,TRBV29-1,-,TGCAGCGCCCTAAAGGCGGGTCAGCCCCAGCATTTT,CSALKAGQPQHF
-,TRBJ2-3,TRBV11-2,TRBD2,TGTGCCAGCAGCCCCCGGCTAGCGGGAGAGAGAGATACGCAGTATTTT,CASSPRLAGERDTQYF
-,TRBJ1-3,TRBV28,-,TGTGCCAGCAGTTTACAGGTCCCTGGAAACACCATATATTTT,CASSLQVPGNTIYF
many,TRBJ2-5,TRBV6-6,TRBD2,TGTGCCAGCAGTTTTAGCGGGAGGTTCCAAGAGACCCAGTACTTC,CASSFSGRFQETQYF
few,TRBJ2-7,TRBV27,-,TGTGCCAGCAGTCCCTCCCACGGGAGTGGCCACGAGCAGTACTTC,CASSPSHGSGHEQYF
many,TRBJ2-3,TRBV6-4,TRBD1,TGTGCCAGCAGTTTAGACAGGGGAAGCACAGATACGCAGTATTTT,CASSLDRGSTDTQYF
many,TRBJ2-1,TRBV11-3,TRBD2,TGTGCCAGCAGCCCCACGGCTAGCGGGACTGAGCAGTTCTTC,CASSPTASGTEQFF
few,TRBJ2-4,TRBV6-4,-,TGTGCCAGCAGAGGAGGACAGAAGGCCAAAAACATTCAGTACTTC,CASRGGQKAKNIQYF
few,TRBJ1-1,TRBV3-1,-,TGTGCCAGCAGCCAAGTAAGCGTGGCTGAAGCTTTCTTT,CASSQVSVAEAFF
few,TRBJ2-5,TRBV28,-,TGTGCCAGCAGTTTAACAGGCCGGGAAGGAGAGACCCAGTACTTC,CASSLTGREGETQYF
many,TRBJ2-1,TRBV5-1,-,TGCGCCAGCAGCTTGGGGGCCGACAATGAGCAGTTCTTC,CASSLGADNEQFF
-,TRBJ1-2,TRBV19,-,TGTGCCAGTAGTATGGAGTGGGGAGGCTATGGCTACACCTTC,CASSMEWGGYGYTF
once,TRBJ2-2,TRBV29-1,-,TGCAGCTCTCTAAGGGACACCGGGGAGCTGTTTTTT,CSSLRDTGELFF
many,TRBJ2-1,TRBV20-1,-,TGCAGTGCCCACCTTTCCGTAGCGGCGATTCGATTCAGCTCCTACAATGAGCAGTTCTTC,CSAHLSVAAIRFSSYNEQFF
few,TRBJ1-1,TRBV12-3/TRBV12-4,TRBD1,TGTGCCAGCAGTTCCCTGGACAGGGAATTCTTCTTT,CASSSLDREFFF
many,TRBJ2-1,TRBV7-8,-,TGTGCCAGCAGCCCGCACAGGGTGGGATTAAGACCGAGCTCCTACAATGAGCAGTTCTTC,CASSPHRVGLRPSSYNEQFF
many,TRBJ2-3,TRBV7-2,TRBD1,TGTGCCAGCACCCGGGAACAGGGGTTTGCCACAGATACGCAGTATTTT,CASTREQGFATDTQYF
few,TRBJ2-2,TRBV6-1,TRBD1,TGTGCCATCTTACCGGACAGGGGGCGCACCGGGGAGCTGTTTTTT,CAILPDRGRTGELFF
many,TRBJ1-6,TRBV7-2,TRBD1,TGTGCCAGCAGCTTAGTAGTGGGACAGGGGAATTCACCCCTCCACTTT,CASSLVVGQGNSPLHF
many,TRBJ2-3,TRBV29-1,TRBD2,TGCAGCGTTCGGGTGGCGGGAGGGGATACGCAGTATTTT,CSVRVAGGDTQYF
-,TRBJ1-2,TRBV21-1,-,TGTGCCAGCAGCACCGACACGTGGACCGGGATGAGTTCTGAAGGCTACACCTTC,CASSTDTWTGMSSEGYTF
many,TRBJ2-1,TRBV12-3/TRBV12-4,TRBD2,TGTGCCAGCAGTTCGGGACTGAGGCTAGCGGGACGGGATGAGCAGTTCTTC,CASSSGLRLAGRDEQFF
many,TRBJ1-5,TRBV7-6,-,TGTGCCAGCAGCTCAAGGGTGGGGCGCGGTCAGCCCCAGCATTTT,CASSSRVGRGQPQHF
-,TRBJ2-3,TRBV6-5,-,TGTGCCAGCAGTCCCGGACCCTATTCCACAGATACGCAGTATTTT,CASSPGPYSTDTQYF
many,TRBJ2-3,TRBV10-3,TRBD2,TGTGCCATCAGTGGAGAAGCGGGAATAGCAGATACGCAGTATTTT,CAISGEAGIADTQYF
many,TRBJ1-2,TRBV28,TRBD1,TGTGCCAGCAGTTTAGAAGACAGGGAGAACTATGGCTACACCTTC,CASSLEDRENYGYTF
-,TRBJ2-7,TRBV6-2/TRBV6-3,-,TGTGCCAGCAGTCGGGACACCTCCTACGAGCAGTACTTC,CASSRDTSYEQYF
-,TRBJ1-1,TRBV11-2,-,TGTGCCAGCAGCCCGAGGGGGAAGAACACTGAAGCTTTCTTT,CASSPRGKNTEAFF
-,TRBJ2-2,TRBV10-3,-,TGTGCCATCACTGGCACAACGAACACCGGGGAGCTGTTTTTT,CAITGTTNTGELFF